The rows below give T cell receptor beta chains drawn from one sample of a study of cytomegalovirus exposure and HLA in healthy donors. Assay: immunoSEQ multiplex PCR; the TCRdb copy retains only in-frame clones and omits some. The sample has 140,000 to 150,000 clones, around a tenth seen once; the top ten hold approximately 1.8%. The sequencing sample was made of PBMCs. Source of these receptors: a male donor in good health and CMV-seronegative. Both conserved end residues are part of each CDR3. D genes are given only for firm matches. Clone size is stated in some rows and not others, as once, few, many or a class when expanded.

J,D,V,size,DNA,CDR3
TRBJ2-1,TRBD1,TRBV18,.,TGTGCCAGCTCACCACAGGGACAGGGGACCTACAATGAGCAGTTCTTC,CASSPQGQGTYNEQFF
TRBJ2-2,TRBD2,TRBV4-1,few,TGCGCCAGCAGCCAAGCGACTAGCGGGAGGCGAAGCGGGGAGCTGTTTTTT,CASSQATSGRRSGELFF
TRBJ2-3,.,TRBV4-3,.,TGCGCCAGCAGCCAAGTATCTAGCCCCCGGGAAGATACGCAGTATTTT,CASSQVSSPREDTQYF
TRBJ2-2,.,TRBV6-5,.,TGTGCCAGCAGTTCCCCTACTAGGGGAGGCGGGGAGCTGTTTTTT,CASSSPTRGGGELFF
TRBJ2-5,TRBD1,TRBV13,.,TGTGCCAGCCTCGGGACAGACCAAGAGACCCAGTACTTC,CASLGTDQETQYF
TRBJ1-2,.,TRBV7-2,.,TGTGCCAGCAGCCCCCGAACAGGAGCTAACTATGGCTACACCTTC,CASSPRTGANYGYTF
TRBJ2-7,.,TRBV4-1,.,TGCGCCAGCAGCCAAGATCCATCAGCCCCGGGAGTCGAGCAGTACTTC,CASSQDPSAPGVEQYF
TRBJ1-2,TRBD1,TRBV27,.,TGTGCCAGCAGTTTTAACAGGGGAACCAACTATGGCTACACCTTC,CASSFNRGTNYGYTF
TRBJ1-1,.,TRBV19,few,TGTGCCAGTAGTACAGGACAGAACACTGAAGCTTTCTTT,CASSTGQNTEAFF
TRBJ2-7,TRBD2,TRBV7-2,.,TGTGCCAGCAGCCTTAGCGGGGGTAGCTCCTACGAGCAGTACTTC,CASSLSGGSSYEQYF
TRBJ2-2,.,TRBV28,.,TGTGCCAGCAGACCTACGGAGACGGCAGGGTCCGGGGAGCTGTTTTTT,CASRPTETAGSGELFF
TRBJ1-4,.,TRBV4-1,few,TGCGCCAGCAGCCAAGATAAAGTACCGGGATTCGCAACTAATGAAAAACTGTTTTTT,CASSQDKVPGFATNEKLFF
TRBJ2-7,TRBD1,TRBV5-1,.,TGCGCCAGCAGCTTTCGGACAGGGATCTACGAGCAGTACTTC,CASSFRTGIYEQYF
TRBJ2-1,.,TRBV4-1,.,TGCGCCAGCACGGGATCCAATGAGCAGTTCTTC,CASTGSNEQFF
TRBJ1-4,.,TRBV4-1,few,TGCGCCAGCAGCCAAGATATTCGGGAAAAACTGTTTTTT,CASSQDIREKLFF
TRBJ1-1,.,TRBV6-5,few,TGTGCCAGCAGATCGGGTAACACTGAAGCTTTCTTT,CASRSGNTEAFF
TRBJ2-5,.,TRBV6-1,few,TGTGCCAGCATTAGTACGACCCAGTACTTC,CASISTTQYF
TRBJ1-1,.,TRBV7-9,.,TGTGCCAGCAGCCCGCCGGACAGGAACACTGAAGCTTTCTTT,CASSPPDRNTEAFF
TRBJ2-1,TRBD2,TRBV30,many,TGTGCCTGGACGGGCGGGAGGATCTACAATGAGCAGTTCTTC,CAWTGGRIYNEQFF
TRBJ1-1,.,TRBV28,.,TGTGCCAGCACCCCGGGAGGGACGAGGACTGAAGCTTTCTTT,CASTPGGTRTEAFF
TRBJ2-7,.,TRBV29-1,few,TGCAGCGTTGTCGGACTACCGGGCGAGCAGTACTTC,CSVVGLPGEQYF
TRBJ2-2,TRBD2,TRBV4-3,few,TGCGCCAGCAGCCAAGATCAGGGGACGACTAGCGGGTACACCGGGGAGCTGTTTTTT,CASSQDQGTTSGYTGELFF
TRBJ2-5,.,TRBV7-2,.,TGTGCCAGCAGCTTAGTTGGGACACCGTACCAAGAGACCCAGTACTTC,CASSLVGTPYQETQYF
TRBJ1-2,TRBD1,TRBV15,few,TGTGCCACCAGCAGAGATTACAGGACAGGGAATGGCTACACCTTC,CATSRDYRTGNGYTF
TRBJ2-3,.,TRBV9,few,TGTGCCAGCAGCACTCTTTCCGGGACACGTTCCACAGATACGCAGTATTTT,CASSTLSGTRSTDTQYF
TRBJ1-4,.,TRBV5-3,.,TGTGCCAGAAGCGAACCTACAGGGTTGGGTGAAAAACTGTTTTTT,CARSEPTGLGEKLFF
TRBJ1-1,TRBD1,TRBV28,few,TGTGCCAGCACCCGAGACAGGGCGATTACTGAAGCTTTCTTT,CASTRDRAITEAFF
TRBJ1-2,.,TRBV2,.,TGTGCCAGCAGTGAGGAGTACCCGGTCTACACCTTC,CASSEEYPVYTF
TRBJ2-1,TRBD2,TRBV9,few,TGTGCCAGCAGCGTGGCTAGCGGGGCTGAGCAGTTCTTC,CASSVASGAEQFF
TRBJ2-3,.,TRBV30,few,TGTGCCTGGAGTACAGCAGATACGCAGTATTTT,CAWSTADTQYF
TRBJ2-5,.,TRBV7-7,few,TGTGCTAGCAGCCCGAACGACTCAGGGGAGGGGGAGACCCAGTACTTC,CASSPNDSGEGETQYF
TRBJ1-2,TRBD1,TRBV28,few,TGTGCCACTGGGCAGGGGGCTATGTATGGCTACACCTTC,CATGQGAMYGYTF
TRBJ1-1,TRBD1,TRBV7-2,.,TGTGCCAGCAGCTTAACCGGACAGGGGAACACTGAAGCTTTCTTT,CASSLTGQGNTEAFF
TRBJ2-3,.,TRBV9,.,TGTGCCAGCAGCTTCACTAGCTCCGTTGCAGATACGCAGTATTTT,CASSFTSSVADTQYF
TRBJ1-1,TRBD1,TRBV28,few,TGTGCCAGCAGTCCCGAAGGGACAGGGGACACTGAAGCTTTCTTT,CASSPEGTGDTEAFF
TRBJ2-3,.,TRBV7-9,.,TGTGCCAGCAGCGCGGTATCCCATACAGATACGCAGTATTTT,CASSAVSHTDTQYF
TRBJ2-5,.,TRBV15,few,TGTGCCACGGGGCGGGACGGGTTGCAACAAGAGACCCAGTACTTC,CATGRDGLQQETQYF
TRBJ1-4,TRBD1,TRBV2,few,TGTGCCAGCAGTACTGGACAGGGGGCGAGCAGTGAAAAACTGTTTTTT,CASSTGQGASSEKLFF
TRBJ2-7,.,TRBV5-8,.,TGTGCCAGCAGCTGGCACAGGGAGTCCGACGAGCAGTACTTC,CASSWHRESDEQYF
TRBJ1-3,TRBD1,TRBV2,.,TGTGCCAGCAATCCCCAGGGGGCGAAAGGAAACACCATATATTTT,CASNPQGAKGNTIYF
TRBJ2-3,TRBD1,TRBV13,.,TGTGCCAGCAGCTTCGGCGACAGGGAAGCAGATACGCAGTATTTT,CASSFGDREADTQYF